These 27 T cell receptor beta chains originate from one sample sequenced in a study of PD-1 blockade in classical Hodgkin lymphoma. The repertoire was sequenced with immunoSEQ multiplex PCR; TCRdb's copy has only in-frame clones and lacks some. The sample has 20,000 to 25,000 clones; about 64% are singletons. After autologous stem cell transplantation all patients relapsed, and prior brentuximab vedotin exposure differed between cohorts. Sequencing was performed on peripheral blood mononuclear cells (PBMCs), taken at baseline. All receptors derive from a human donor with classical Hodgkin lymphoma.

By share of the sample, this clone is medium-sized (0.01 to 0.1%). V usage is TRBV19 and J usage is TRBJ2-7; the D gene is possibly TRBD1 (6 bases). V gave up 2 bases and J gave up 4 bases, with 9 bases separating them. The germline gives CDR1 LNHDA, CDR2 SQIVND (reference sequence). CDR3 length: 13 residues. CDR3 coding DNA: TGTGCCAGTAGTATAACAGGGAATTACGAGCAGTACTTC. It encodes CASSITGNYEQYF.

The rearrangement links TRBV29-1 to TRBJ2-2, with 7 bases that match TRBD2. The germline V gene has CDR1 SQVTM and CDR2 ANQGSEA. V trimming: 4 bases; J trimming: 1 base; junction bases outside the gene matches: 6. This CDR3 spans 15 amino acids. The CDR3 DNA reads TGCAGCGTTGGTCGAGCGGGACGGAACACCGGGGAGCTGTTTTTT. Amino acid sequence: CSVGRAGRNTGELFF.

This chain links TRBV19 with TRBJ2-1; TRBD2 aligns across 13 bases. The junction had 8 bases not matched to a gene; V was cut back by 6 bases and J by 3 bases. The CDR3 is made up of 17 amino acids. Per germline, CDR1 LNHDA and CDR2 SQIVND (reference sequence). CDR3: CASRPGGLAGNYNEQFF. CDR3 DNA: TGTGCCAGTAGACCAGGGGGACTAGCGGGGAACTACAATGAGCAGTTCTTC.

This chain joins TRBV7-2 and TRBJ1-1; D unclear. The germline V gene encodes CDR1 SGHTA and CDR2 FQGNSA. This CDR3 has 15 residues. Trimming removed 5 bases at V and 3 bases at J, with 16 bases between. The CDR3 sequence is CASSVITLPHTEAFF. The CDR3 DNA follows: TGTGCCAGCAGCGTAATAACACTCCCACACACTGAAGCTTTCTTT.

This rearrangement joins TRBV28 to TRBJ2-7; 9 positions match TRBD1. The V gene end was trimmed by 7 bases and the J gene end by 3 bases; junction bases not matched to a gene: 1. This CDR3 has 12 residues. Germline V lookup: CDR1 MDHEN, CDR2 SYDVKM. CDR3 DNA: TGTGCCAGCACGACAGGGGGCTACGAGCAGTACTTC. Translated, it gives CASTTGGYEQYF.

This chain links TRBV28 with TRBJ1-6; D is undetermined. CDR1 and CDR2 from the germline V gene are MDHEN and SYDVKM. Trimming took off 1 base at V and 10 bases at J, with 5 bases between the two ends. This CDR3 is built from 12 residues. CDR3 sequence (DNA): TGTGCCAGCAGTTTATATCAGTCACCCCTCCACTTT. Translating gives CASSLYQSPLHF.

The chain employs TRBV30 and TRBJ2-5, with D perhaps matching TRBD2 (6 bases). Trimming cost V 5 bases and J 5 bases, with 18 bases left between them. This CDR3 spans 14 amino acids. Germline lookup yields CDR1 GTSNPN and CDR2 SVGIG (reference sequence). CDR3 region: CAWGFGGAAETQYF. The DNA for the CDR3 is TGTGCCTGGGGGTTCGGGGGAGCTGCTGAGACCCAGTACTTC.

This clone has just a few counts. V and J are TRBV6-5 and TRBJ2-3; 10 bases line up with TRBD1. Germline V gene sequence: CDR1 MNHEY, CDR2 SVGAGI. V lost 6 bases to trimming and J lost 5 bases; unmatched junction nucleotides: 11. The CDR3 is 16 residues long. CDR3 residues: CASSYRQGALEDTQYF. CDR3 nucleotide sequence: TGTGCCAGCAGCTACCGACAGGGGGCGTTGGAAGATACGCAGTATTTT.

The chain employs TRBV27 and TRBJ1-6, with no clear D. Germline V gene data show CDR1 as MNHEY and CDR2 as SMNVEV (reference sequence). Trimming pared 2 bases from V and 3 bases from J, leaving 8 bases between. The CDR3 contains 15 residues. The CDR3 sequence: CASSLGLNYNSPLHF. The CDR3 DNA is TGTGCCAGCAGTTTAGGCCTCAACTATAATTCACCCCTCCACTTT.

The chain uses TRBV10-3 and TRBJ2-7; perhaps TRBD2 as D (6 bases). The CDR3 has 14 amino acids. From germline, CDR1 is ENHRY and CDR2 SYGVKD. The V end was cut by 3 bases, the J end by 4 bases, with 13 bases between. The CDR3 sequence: CAISEGLLGYEQYF. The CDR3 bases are TGTGCCATCAGTGAAGGACTATTGGGGTACGAGCAGTACTTC.

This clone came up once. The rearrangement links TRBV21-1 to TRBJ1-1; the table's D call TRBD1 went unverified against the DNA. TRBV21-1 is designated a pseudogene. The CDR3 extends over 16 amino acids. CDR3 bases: TGTGCCAGCATCTTAATCGTCAGTCCGATCCGAACTGAAGCTTTCTTT. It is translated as CASILIVSPIRTEAFF.

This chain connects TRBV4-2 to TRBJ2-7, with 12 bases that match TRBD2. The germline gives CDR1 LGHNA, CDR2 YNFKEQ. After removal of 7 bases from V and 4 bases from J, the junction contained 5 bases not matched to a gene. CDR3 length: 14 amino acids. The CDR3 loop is CASTKTSGSYEQYF. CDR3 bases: TGTGCCAGCACCAAGACTAGCGGGAGTTACGAGCAGTACTTC.

The CDR3 nucleotides read TGCAGCGTCTGCACAGATACGCAGTATTTT. This sequence encodes CSVCTDTQYF. The V call is TRBV29-1, the J call TRBJ2-3; D unclear. Trimming took 6 bases from V and 1 from J, leaving 2 bases between them. Germline V gene lookup returns CDR1 SQVTM and CDR2 ANQGSEA. The CDR3 totals 10 residues.

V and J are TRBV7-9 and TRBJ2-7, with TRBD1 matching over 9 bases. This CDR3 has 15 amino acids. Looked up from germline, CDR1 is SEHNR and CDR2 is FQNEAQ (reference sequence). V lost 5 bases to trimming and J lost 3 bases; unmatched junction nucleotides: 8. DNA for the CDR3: TGTGCCAGCAGCGAAGGGACAGGGAAGCTCTACGAGCAGTACTTC. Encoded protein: CASSEGTGKLYEQYF.

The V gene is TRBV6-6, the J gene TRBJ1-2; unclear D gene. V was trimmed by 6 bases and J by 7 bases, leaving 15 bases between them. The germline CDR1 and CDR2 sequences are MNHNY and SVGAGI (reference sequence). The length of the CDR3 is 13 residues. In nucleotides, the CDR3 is TGTGCCAGCAGGCGACCGGAAGGTCCTGGCTACACCTTC. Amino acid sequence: CASRRPEGPGYTF.

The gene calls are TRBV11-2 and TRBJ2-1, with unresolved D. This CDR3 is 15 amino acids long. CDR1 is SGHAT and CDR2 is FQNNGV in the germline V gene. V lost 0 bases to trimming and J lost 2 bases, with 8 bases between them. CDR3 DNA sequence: TGTGCCAGCAGCTTAGAAGGGCCCACCTACAATGAGCAGTTCTTC. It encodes CASSLEGPTYNEQFF. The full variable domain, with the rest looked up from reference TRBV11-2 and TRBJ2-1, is EAGVAQSPRYKIIEKRQSVAFWCNPISGHATLYWYQQILGQGPKLLIQFQNNGVVDDSQLPKDRFSAERLKGVDSTLKIQPAKLEDSAVYLCASSLEGPTYNEQFFGPGTRLTVL.

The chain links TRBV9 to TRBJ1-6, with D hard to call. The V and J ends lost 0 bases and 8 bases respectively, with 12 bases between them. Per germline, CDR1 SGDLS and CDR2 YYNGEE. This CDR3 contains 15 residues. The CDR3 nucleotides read TGTGCCAGCAGCGTAGGCTCAGTCCCGGATTCACCCCTCCACTTT. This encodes CASSVGSVPDSPLHF.

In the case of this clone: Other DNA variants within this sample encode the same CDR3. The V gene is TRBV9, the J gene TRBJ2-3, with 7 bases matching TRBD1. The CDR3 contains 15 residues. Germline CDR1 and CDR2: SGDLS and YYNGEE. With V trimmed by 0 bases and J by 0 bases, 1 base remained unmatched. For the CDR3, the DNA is TGTGCCAGCAGCGTAGAGGGGGCCAGCACAGATACGCAGTATTTT. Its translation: CASSVEGASTDTQYF.

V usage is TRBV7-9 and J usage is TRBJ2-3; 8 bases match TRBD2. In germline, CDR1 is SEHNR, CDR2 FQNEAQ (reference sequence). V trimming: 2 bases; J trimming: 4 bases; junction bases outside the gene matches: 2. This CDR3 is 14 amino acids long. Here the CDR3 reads CASSLTSGADTQYF. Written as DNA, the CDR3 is TGTGCCAGCAGCTTAACTAGCGGCGCAGATACGCAGTATTTT. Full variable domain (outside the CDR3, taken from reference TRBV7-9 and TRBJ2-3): DTGVSQNPRHKITKRGQNVTFRCDPISEHNRLYWYRQTLGQGPEFLTYFQNEAQLEKSRLLSDRFSAERPKGSFSTLEIQRTEQGDSAMYLCASSLTSGADTQYFGPGTRLTVL.

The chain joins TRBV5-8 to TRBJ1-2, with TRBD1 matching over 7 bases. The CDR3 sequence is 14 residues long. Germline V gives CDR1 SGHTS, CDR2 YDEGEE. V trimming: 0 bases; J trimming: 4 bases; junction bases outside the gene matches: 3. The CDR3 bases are TGTGCCAGCAGCTTGGGCGACAGGGCCTATGGCTACACCTTC. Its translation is CASSLGDRAYGYTF.

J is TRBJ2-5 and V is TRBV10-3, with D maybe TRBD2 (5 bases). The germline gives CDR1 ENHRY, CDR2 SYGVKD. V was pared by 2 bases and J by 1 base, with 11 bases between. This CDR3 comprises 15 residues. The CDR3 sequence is CAISETRAGQETQYF. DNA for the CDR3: TGTGCCATCAGTGAGACACGGGCGGGCCAAGAGACCCAGTACTTC.

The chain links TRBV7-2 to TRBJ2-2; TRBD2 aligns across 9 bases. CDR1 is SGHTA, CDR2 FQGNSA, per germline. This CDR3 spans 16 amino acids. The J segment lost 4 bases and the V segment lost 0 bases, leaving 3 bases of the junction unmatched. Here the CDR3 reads CASSLAAGGSTGELFF. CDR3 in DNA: TGTGCCAGCAGCTTAGCAGCGGGAGGCAGCACCGGGGAGCTGTTTTTT.

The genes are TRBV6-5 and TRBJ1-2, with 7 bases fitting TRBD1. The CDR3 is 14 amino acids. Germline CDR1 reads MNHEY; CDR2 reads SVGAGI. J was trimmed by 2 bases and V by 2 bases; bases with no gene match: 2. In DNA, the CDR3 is TGTGCCAGCAGTTACACGGGACAGAACTATGGCTACACCTTC. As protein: CASSYTGQNYGYTF.

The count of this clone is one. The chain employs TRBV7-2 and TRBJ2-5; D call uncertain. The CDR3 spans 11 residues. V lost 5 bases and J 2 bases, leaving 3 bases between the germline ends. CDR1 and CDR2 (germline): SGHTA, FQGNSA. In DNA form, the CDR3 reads TGTGCCAGCAGCGTACAAGAGACCCAGTACTTC. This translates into CASSVQETQYF.

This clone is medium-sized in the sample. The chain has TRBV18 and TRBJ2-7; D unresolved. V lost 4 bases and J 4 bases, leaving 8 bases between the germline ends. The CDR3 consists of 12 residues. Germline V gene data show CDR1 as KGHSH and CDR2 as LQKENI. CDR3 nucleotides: TGTGCCAGCTCACTTGGGGTATACGAGCAGTACTTC. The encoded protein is CASSLGVYEQYF.

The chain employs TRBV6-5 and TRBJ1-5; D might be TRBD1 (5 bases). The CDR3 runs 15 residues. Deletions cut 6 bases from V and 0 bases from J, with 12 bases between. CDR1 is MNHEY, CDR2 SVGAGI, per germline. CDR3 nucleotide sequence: TGTGCCAGCAGACTCCAGGGTGTTAGCAATCAGCCCCAGCATTTT. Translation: CASRLQGVSNQPQHF.

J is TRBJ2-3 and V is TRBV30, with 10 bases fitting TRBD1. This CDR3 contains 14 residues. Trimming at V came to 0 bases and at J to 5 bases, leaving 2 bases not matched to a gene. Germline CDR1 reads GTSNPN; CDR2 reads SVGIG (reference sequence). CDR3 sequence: CAWSVRTGGDTQYF. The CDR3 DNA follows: TGTGCCTGGAGTGTGCGGACAGGGGGAGATACGCAGTATTTT.